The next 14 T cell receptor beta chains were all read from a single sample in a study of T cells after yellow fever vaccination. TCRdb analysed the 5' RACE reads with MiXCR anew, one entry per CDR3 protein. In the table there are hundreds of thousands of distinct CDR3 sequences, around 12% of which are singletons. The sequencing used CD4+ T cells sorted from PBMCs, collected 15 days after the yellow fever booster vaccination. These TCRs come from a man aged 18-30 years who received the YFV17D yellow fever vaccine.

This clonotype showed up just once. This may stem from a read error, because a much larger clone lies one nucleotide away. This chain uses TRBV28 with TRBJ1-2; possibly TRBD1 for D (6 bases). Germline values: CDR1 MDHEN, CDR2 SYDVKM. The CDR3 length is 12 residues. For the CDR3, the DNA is TGTGCCAGCGAAGACAGGAACTCTGGCTACACCTTC. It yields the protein CASEDRNSGYTF.

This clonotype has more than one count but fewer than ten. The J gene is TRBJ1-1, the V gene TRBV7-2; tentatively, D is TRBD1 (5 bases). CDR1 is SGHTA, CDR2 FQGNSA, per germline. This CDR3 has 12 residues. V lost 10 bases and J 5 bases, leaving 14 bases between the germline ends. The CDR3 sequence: CANHLGGTEAFF. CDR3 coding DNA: TGTGCCAACCACCTCGGGGGAACTGAAGCTTTCTTT.

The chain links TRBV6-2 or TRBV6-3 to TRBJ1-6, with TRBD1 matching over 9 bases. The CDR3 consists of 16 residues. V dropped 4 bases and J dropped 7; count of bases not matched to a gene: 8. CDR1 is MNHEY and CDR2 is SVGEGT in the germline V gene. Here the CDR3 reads CASSSRSGTGNSPLHF. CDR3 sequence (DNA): TGTGCCAGCAGTTCAAGGTCCGGGACAGGGAATTCACCCCTCCACTTT.

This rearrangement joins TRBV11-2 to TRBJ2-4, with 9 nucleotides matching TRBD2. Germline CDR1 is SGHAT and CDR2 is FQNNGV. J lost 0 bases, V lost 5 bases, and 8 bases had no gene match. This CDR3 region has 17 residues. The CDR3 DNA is TGTGCCAGCAGCCCGATAGCGGGGGTGCTAGCCAAAAACATTCAGTACTTC. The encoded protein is CASSPIAGVLAKNIQYF. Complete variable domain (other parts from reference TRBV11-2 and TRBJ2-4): EAGVAQSPRYKIIEKRQSVAFWCNPISGHATLYWYQQILGQGPKLLIQFQNNGVVDDSQLPKDRFSAERLKGVDSTLKIQPAKLEDSAVYLCASSPIAGVLAKNIQYFGAGTRLSVL.

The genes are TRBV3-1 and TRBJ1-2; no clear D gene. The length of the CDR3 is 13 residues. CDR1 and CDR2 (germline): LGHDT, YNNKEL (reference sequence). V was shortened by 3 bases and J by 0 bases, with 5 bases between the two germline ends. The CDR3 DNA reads TGTGCCAGCAGCCAGTTATCTAACTATGGCTACACCTTC. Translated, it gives CASSQLSNYGYTF.

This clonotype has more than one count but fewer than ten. The CDR3: CAIRENTEAFF. CDR3 sequence (DNA): TGTGCCATCAGGGAGAACACTGAAGCTTTCTTT. The chain employs TRBV10-3 and TRBJ1-1; D uncertain. The CDR3 extends over 11 amino acids. V lost 6 bases and J lost 1, with 3 bases in between. Germline-derived CDR1 and CDR2 are ENHRY and SYGVKD.

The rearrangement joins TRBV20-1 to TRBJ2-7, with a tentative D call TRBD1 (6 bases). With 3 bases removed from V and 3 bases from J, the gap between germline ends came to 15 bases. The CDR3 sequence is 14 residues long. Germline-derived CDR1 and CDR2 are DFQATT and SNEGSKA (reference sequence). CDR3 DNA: TGCAGTGCTAGGGACAGCCGATCTTTCTACGAGCAGTACGTC. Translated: CSARDSRSFYEQYV.

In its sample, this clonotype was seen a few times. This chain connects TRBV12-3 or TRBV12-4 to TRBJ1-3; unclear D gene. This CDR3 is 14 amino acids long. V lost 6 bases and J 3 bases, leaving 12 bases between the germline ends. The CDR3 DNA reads TGTGCCAGCAGCCTAGACGAGGATGGAAACACCATATATTTT. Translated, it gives CASSLDEDGNTIYF.

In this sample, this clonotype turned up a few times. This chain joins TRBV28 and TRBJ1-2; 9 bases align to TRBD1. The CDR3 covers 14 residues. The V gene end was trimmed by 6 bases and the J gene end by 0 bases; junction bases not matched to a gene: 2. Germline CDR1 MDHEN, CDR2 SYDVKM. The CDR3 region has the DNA TGTGCCAGCAGCCGGACAGGGGCTAACTATGGCTACACCTTC. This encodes CASSRTGANYGYTF.

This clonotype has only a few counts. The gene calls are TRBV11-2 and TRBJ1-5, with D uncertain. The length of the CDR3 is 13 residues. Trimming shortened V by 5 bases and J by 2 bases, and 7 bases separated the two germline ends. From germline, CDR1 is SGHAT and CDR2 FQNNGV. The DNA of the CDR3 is TGTGCCAGCAGCCAAAATGGCAATCAGCCCCAGCATTTT. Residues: CASSQNGNQPQHF.

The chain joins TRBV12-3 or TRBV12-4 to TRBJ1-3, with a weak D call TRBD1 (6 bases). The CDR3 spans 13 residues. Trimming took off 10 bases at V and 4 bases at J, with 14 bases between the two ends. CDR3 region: CAILRGAGNTIYF. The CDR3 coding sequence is TGTGCCATCCTAAGGGGGGCCGGAAACACCATATATTTT.

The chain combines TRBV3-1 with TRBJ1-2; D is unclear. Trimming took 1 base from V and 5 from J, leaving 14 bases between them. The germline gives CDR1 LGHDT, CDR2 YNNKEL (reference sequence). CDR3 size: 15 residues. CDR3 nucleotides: TGTGCCAGCAGCCAAGTCTCTAGACCTATTTATGGCTACACCTTC. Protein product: CASSQVSRPIYGYTF.

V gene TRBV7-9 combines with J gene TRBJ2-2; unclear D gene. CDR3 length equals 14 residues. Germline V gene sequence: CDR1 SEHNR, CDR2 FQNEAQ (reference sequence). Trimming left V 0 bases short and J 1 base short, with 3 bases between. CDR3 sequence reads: CASSLAENTGELFF. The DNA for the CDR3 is TGTGCCAGCAGCTTAGCGGAGAACACCGGGGAGCTGTTTTTT.

CDR3: CSAWEPGLAADTQYF. The CDR3 DNA reads TGCAGTGCCTGGGAACCGGGACTAGCGGCAGATACGCAGTATTTT. The V call is TRBV20-1, the J call TRBJ2-3; 11 bases map to TRBD2. Germline assignment: CDR1 DFQATT and CDR2 SNEGSKA (reference sequence). Trimming removed 6 bases from V and 4 bases from J; junction bases left unmatched: 9. CDR3 length: 15 residues.